Below are 32 T cell receptor beta chains sequenced from a single sample in a study of early T cells in non-severe SARS-CoV-2 infection. A single record per CDR3 protein comes from TCRdb applying MiXCR to the 5' RACE reads. The sample includes 40,000 to 60,000 distinct CDR3 sequences, under 7% of them seen just once. The specimen comprised whole blood, sampled at baseline. The source is an adult who was a healthcare worker with PCR-confirmed SARS-CoV-2 infection or an uninfected control (not recorded which).

V usage is TRBV7-9 and J usage is TRBJ1-1; D uncertain. The germline V gene has CDR1 SEHNR and CDR2 FQNEAQ (reference sequence). V was cut by 10 bases and J by 9 bases, with 15 bases left in between. The CDR3 has 11 amino acids. CDR3 nucleotide sequence: TGTGCCACGGAGACGGGTAGTAAAGCTTTCTTT. This sequence encodes CATETGSKAFF. Variable domain in full (rest from reference TRBV7-9 and TRBJ1-1): DTGVSQNPRHKITKRGQNVTFRCDPISEHNRLYWYRQTLGQGPEFLTYFQNEAQLEKSRLLSDRFSAERPKGSFSTLEIQRTEQGDSAMYLCATETGSKAFFGQGTRLTVV.

This clonotype was observed at least ten times. The V gene is TRBV20-1, the J gene TRBJ2-1, with 7 bases that match TRBD2. This CDR3 contains 15 residues. Germline assignment: CDR1 DFQATT and CDR2 SNEGSKA (reference sequence). With 0 bases clipped from V and 5 bases from J, the junction kept 7 bases outside the gene matches. CDR3 sequence: CSARDGRLADNEQFF. DNA for the CDR3: TGCAGTGCTAGAGATGGGAGGCTAGCGGACAATGAGCAGTTCTTC.

This clonotype was seen many times. The chain uses TRBV7-9 and TRBJ1-5, with D perhaps TRBD1 (5 bases). The length of the CDR3 is 13 residues. CDR1 is SEHNR and CDR2 is FQNEAQ in the germline V gene (reference sequence). The V end lost 0 bases, the J end lost 6 bases, and 6 bases lay between the germline ends. CDR3 nucleotides: TGTGCCAGCAGCTTAGCGCAGGGTCAGCCCCAGCATTTT. Protein: CASSLAQGQPQHF. Complete variable domain (other parts from reference TRBV7-9 and TRBJ1-5): DTGVSQNPRHKITKRGQNVTFRCDPISEHNRLYWYRQTLGQGPEFLTYFQNEAQLEKSRLLSDRFSAERPKGSFSTLEIQRTEQGDSAMYLCASSLAQGQPQHFGDGTRLSIL.

This clonotype was observed at least ten times. The gene calls are TRBV11-2 and TRBJ2-1, with TRBD1 as a possible D gene (6 bases). This CDR3 is built from 16 residues. Trimming pared 5 bases from V and 5 bases from J, leaving 19 bases between. Per the germline V gene, CDR1 is SGHAT and CDR2 is FQNNGV. The DNA for the CDR3 is TGTGCCAGCAGCCCCCCTCTTATGGGGGCAGACAATGAGCAGTTCTTC. Amino acids: CASSPPLMGADNEQFF.

This clonotype was seen repeatedly, ten times or more. The rearrangement links TRBV12-3 or TRBV12-4 to TRBJ2-3; 7 bases line up with TRBD1. The CDR3 is 15 residues long. After removal of 5 bases from V and 4 bases from J, the junction contained 9 bases not matched to a gene. The CDR3 sequence: CASSGRQGSADTQYF. The CDR3 coding sequence is TGTGCCAGCAGTGGCCGACAGGGCTCTGCAGATACGCAGTATTTT.

This clonotype was counted at least ten times. The chain couples TRBV5-6 to TRBJ2-7; D is undetermined. V was clipped by 3 bases and J by 3 bases, with 13 bases between them. CDR1 and CDR2 from the germline V gene are SGHDT and YYEEEE. The CDR3 loop spans 14 amino acids. This chain's CDR3 is CASSWSNSFYEQYF. The CDR3, as DNA: TGTGCCAGCAGCTGGTCCAACTCCTTCTACGAGCAGTACTTC.

This clonotype was counted many times. The chain carries TRBV20-1 and TRBJ2-5, with TRBD2 matching 10 bases. The J segment lost 4 bases and the V segment lost 4 bases, leaving 18 bases of the junction unmatched. Germline assignment: CDR1 DFQATT and CDR2 SNEGSKA (reference sequence). This CDR3 contains 18 residues. CDR3 amino acids: CSAKIPDDSGGAGETQYF. CDR3 nucleotide sequence: TGCAGTGCTAAAATCCCCGACGACAGCGGGGGGGCCGGAGAGACCCAGTACTTC.

This clonotype showed up many times. J is TRBJ1-1 and V is TRBV24-1; maybe TRBD1 (5 bases). Trimming cost V 3 bases and J 10 bases, with 14 bases left between them. There are 13 residues in the CDR3. CDR1 and CDR2 from the germline V gene are KGHDR and SFDVKD. The DNA for the CDR3 is TGTGCCACCAGTGATCGTGGACATGGCGGAGCTTTCTTT. It codes for CATSDRGHGGAFF.

In this sample, this clonotype turned up a few times. This chain joins TRBV11-2 and TRBJ1-1, with D maybe TRBD1 (6 bases). With 5 bases removed from V and 0 bases from J, the gap between germline ends came to 10 bases. The CDR3 runs 14 residues. Looked up from germline, CDR1 is SGHAT and CDR2 is FQNNGV. The CDR3 nucleotides are TGTGCCAGCAGCCAGGCAGGGGTGAACACTGAAGCTTTCTTT. Translation gives CASSQAGVNTEAFF. Full variable domain (missing parts from reference TRBV11-2 and TRBJ1-1): EAGVAQSPRYKIIEKRQSVAFWCNPISGHATLYWYQQILGQGPKLLIQFQNNGVVDDSQLPKDRFSAERLKGVDSTLKIQPAKLEDSAVYLCASSQAGVNTEAFFGQGTRLTVV.

This clonotype came up many times. This chain links TRBV28 with TRBJ2-3; D is uncertain. V was cut by 3 bases and J by 8 bases, with 18 bases left in between. Germline V CDR1 and CDR2: MDHEN, SYDVKM. This CDR3 region has 15 residues. The CDR3 here is CASSFGGTSGLTQYF. The DNA for the CDR3 is TGTGCCAGCAGTTTCGGTGGAACATCGGGCCTTACGCAGTATTTT.

At least ten counts were recorded for this clonotype. The chain employs TRBV7-6 and TRBJ2-7; D possibly matches TRBD1 or TRBD2 (5 bases each). This CDR3 is 12 amino acids long. V was clipped by 0 bases and J by 9 bases, with 9 bases between them. Germline V gives CDR1 SGHVS, CDR2 FNYEAQ. In nucleotides, the CDR3 is TGTGCCAGCAGCTTAGCGAGGGGTGCGCAGTACTTC. Translated: CASSLARGAQYF. The full variable domain, rest sourced from reference TRBV7-6 and TRBJ2-7, is GAGVSQSPRYKVTKRGQDVALRCDPISGHVSLYWYRQALGQGPEFLTYFNYEAQQDKSGLPNDRFSAERPEGSISTLTIQRTEQRDSAMYRCASSLARGAQYFGPGTRLTVT.

This CDR3 reads CASSYSISTSLGANVLTF. The CDR3 nucleotides are TGTGCCAGCAGTTACTCGATAAGTACCTCCTTGGGGGCCAACGTCCTGACTTTC. The J gene is TRBJ2-6, the V gene TRBV6-6; D is uncertain. CDR3 length equals 18 residues. The V gene lost 0 bases and the J gene lost 4 bases, with 16 bases spanning the gap. Germline CDR1 is MNHNY and CDR2 is SVGAGI (reference sequence).

This clonotype turned up a few times. This sequence joins TRBV11-3 and TRBJ2-1, with TRBD2 identical over 10 bases. V lost 5 bases to trimming and J lost 0 bases; unmatched junction nucleotides: 13. There are 19 residues in the CDR3. Germline V lookup: CDR1 SGHNT, CDR2 YENEEA. The DNA of the CDR3 is TGTGCCAGCAGCCGAGGTAGCGGGGGGCCTATGAGCTCCTACAATGAGCAGTTCTTC. This encodes CASSRGSGGPMSSYNEQFF.

Comment on this clonotype: A junction boundary mismatches the germline segment, possibly from a read error. The rearrangement links TRBV14 to TRBJ2-1, with D perhaps assigned TRBD1 or TRBD2 (7 bases each). This CDR3 region has 11 residues. Looked up from germline, CDR1 is SGHDN and CDR2 is FVKESK. The CDR3 nucleotides read TGTGCCAGCAGCCAACAGGGGGGGTTGATCTTC. Translation: CASSQQGGLIF.

The chain links TRBV15 to TRBJ2-5; D call uncertain. V lost 0 bases to trimming and J lost 5 bases, with 7 bases between them. The CDR3 has 13 amino acids. The V gene's germline CDR1 is LNHNV and CDR2 YYDKDF (reference sequence). The CDR3 loop is CATSRDKSETQYF. The CDR3 DNA is TGTGCCACCAGCAGAGATAAGTCGGAGACCCAGTACTTC.

This clonotype has ten or more counts. The chain has TRBV4-1 and TRBJ1-4; D is unresolved. V lost 1 base, J lost 8 bases, and 8 bases lay in between. CDR3 size: 13 residues. Germline assignment: CDR1 MGHRA and CDR2 YSYEKL. DNA for the CDR3: TGCGCCAGCAGCCAAGGGGTTTTAGAAAAACTGTTTTTT. Residues: CASSQGVLEKLFF.

At least ten counts were recorded for this clonotype. The rearrangement uses TRBV19 and TRBJ2-2; possibly TRBD1 for D (5 bases). CDR1 is LNHDA and CDR2 is SQIVND in the germline V gene (reference sequence). V gave up 9 bases and J gave up 3 bases, with 14 bases separating them. The CDR3 is 14 amino acids. CDR3 DNA: TGTGCCAGCAAAGGGGCCGGTGACACCGGGGAGCTGTTTTTT. Protein: CASKGAGDTGELFF.

This clonotype was observed a handful of times. V usage is TRBV5-8 and J usage is TRBJ2-1; 8 nucleotides agree with TRBD2. The CDR3 length is 15 residues. Germline trimming cut 0 bases from V and 4 bases from J; bases unmatched to any gene: 3. Germline V gene data show CDR1 as SGHTS and CDR2 as YDEGEE. For the CDR3, the DNA is TGTGCCAGCAGCTTGGAGGGACTAGGGTACAATGAGCAGTTCTTC. Encoded protein: CASSLEGLGYNEQFF.

There are many counts of this clonotype. V is TRBV20-1 and J is TRBJ1-1, with D maybe TRBD1 (5 bases). CDR3 length equals 12 residues. Per germline, CDR1 DFQATT and CDR2 SNEGSKA (reference sequence). V was cut by 2 bases and J by 3 bases, with 7 bases left in between. CDR3 amino acids: CSARNRYTEAFF. CDR3 DNA: TGCAGTGCTAGAAACAGGTACACTGAAGCTTTCTTT.

The chain is built from TRBV6-1 and TRBJ2-1; a weak D match, TRBD2 (6 bases). Germline loops: CDR1 MNHNS, CDR2 SASEGT. The CDR3 covers 19 residues. V dropped 2 bases and J dropped 4 bases, with 24 bases sitting between them. CDR3 region: CASSESGLARPGDYNEQFF. CDR3 DNA sequence: TGTGCCAGCAGTGAAAGTGGGCTAGCAAGGCCGGGAGATTACAATGAGCAGTTCTTC.

The rearrangement uses TRBV6-6 and TRBJ2-5, with a tentative D call TRBD1 (6 bases). The CDR3 sequence is 12 residues long. Germline assignment: CDR1 MNHNY and CDR2 SVGAGI (reference sequence). Trimming took 6 bases from V and 5 from J, leaving 10 bases between them. The CDR3 here is CASSQRGETQYF. CDR3 DNA sequence: TGTGCCAGCAGCCAAAGGGGGGAGACCCAGTACTTC.

CDR3 sequence (DNA): TGTGCCACCAGCACCGAACCGGGGGACGCTAACTATGGCTACACCTTC. Translation gives CATSTEPGDANYGYTF. The chain joins TRBV15 to TRBJ1-2, with a weak D call TRBD1 (5 bases). Trimming took 4 bases from V and 0 from J, leaving 15 bases between them. This CDR3 region has 16 residues. Germline-derived CDR1 and CDR2 are LNHNV and YYDKDF (reference sequence).

This clonotype was observed a few times. The chain employs TRBV20-1 and TRBJ1-5; D ambiguous. The V gene lost 3 bases and the J gene lost 4 bases, with 13 bases spanning the gap. Germline lookup yields CDR1 DFQATT and CDR2 SNEGSKA (reference sequence). The CDR3 totals 14 residues. The CDR3 is CSASMFGGNQPQHF. CDR3 nucleotide sequence: TGCAGTGCTAGTATGTTTGGAGGGAATCAGCCCCAGCATTTT.

There are many counts of this clonotype. The chain uses TRBV7-9 and TRBJ2-1; D gene unclear. The CDR3 loop spans 13 amino acids. The V end lost 8 bases, the J end lost 0 bases, and 8 bases lay between the germline ends. CDR1 and CDR2 (germline): SEHNR, FQNEAQ (reference sequence). The CDR3 here is CASVGFSYNEQFF. In DNA, the CDR3 is TGTGCCAGCGTTGGCTTCTCCTACAATGAGCAGTTCTTC.

This clonotype was observed at least ten times. V and J are TRBV2 and TRBJ2-1; a possible D gene is TRBD2 (6 bases). The V gene lost 6 bases and the J gene lost 10 bases, with 19 bases spanning the gap. CDR3 length equals 14 residues. The germline V gene has CDR1 SNHLY and CDR2 FYNNEI. The DNA for the CDR3 is TGTGCCAGCAGGACTAGTCGCGGGGATGGCGAGCAGTTCTTC. It codes for CASRTSRGDGEQFF.

This clonotype is labeled medium-sized. V and J are TRBV12-3 or TRBV12-4 and TRBJ1-2; TRBD1 might be the D (6 bases). The CDR3 totals 13 residues. Trimming removed 2 bases from V and 13 bases from J, with 17 bases in between. The CDR3 reads CASSLRGGQAPTF. The CDR3 coding sequence is TGTGCCAGCAGTTTAAGGGGGGGGCAGGCTCCCACCTTC.

Comments on this clonotype: A junction end diverges from the germline sequence, so it may reflect a read error. The chain is built from TRBV27 and TRBJ2-7; weak D call: TRBD2 (5 bases). There are 15 residues in the CDR3. From germline, CDR1 is MNHEY and CDR2 SMNVEV (reference sequence). The CDR3 sequence is CASGLRDATSDEQYF. In DNA, the CDR3 is TGTGCCAGCGGTTTGAGGGATGCTACTTCGGACGAGCAGTACTTC.

This clonotype was counted a few times. The chain combines TRBV6-1 with TRBJ2-3; TRBD1 is a possible D gene (5 bases). The germline CDR1 and CDR2 sequences are MNHNS and SASEGT. V was cut by 4 bases and J by 4 bases, with 21 bases left in between. There are 17 residues in the CDR3. CDR3 sequence (DNA): TGTGCCAGCAGTGTCTTCGCAGGGCGAAGAGTTGCAGATACGCAGTATTTT. Translation: CASSVFAGRRVADTQYF.

J is TRBJ2-1 and V is TRBV3-1; 9 nucleotides align to TRBD2. The CDR3 is 16 residues long. The V and J ends lost 1 base and 2 bases, in that order; junction bases with no gene match: 3. Per the germline V gene, CDR1 is LGHDT and CDR2 is YNNKEL (reference sequence). The CDR3 DNA sequence: TGTGCCAGCAGCCAAGGCGGCGGGGGGGCCTACAATGAGCAGTTCTTC. Its protein is CASSQGGGGAYNEQFF.

This chain connects TRBV30 to TRBJ1-6; 9 positions agree with TRBD1. This CDR3 region has 15 residues. Germline V gene data show CDR1 as GTSNPN and CDR2 as SVGIG (reference sequence). Trimming cost V 2 bases and J 7 bases; bases outside gene matches: 6. The CDR3 spells CAWSPGQGLNSPLHF. The CDR3 DNA sequence: TGTGCCTGGAGTCCGGGACAGGGCCTAAATTCACCCCTCCACTTT.

There are many counts of this clonotype. The chain joins TRBV6-1 to TRBJ2-7, with D possibly being TRBD2 (6 bases). From germline, CDR1 is MNHNS and CDR2 SASEGT. Between the trimmed V and J ends, which lost 0 bases and 6 bases, there was a span of 12 bases. The CDR3 sequence is 14 residues long. DNA of the CDR3: TGTGCCAGCAGTGAAGCGCATCGCGGGGCCGAGCAGTACTTC. It encodes CASSEAHRGAEQYF.

This clonotype was seen ten or more times. The chain is built from TRBV20-1 and TRBJ1-1, with D hard to call. This CDR3 has 12 amino acids. The V gene lost 8 bases and the J gene lost 1 base, with 11 bases spanning the gap. Germline V CDR1 and CDR2: DFQATT, SNEGSKA (reference sequence). The CDR3 sequence is CSPLKGNTEAFF. For the CDR3, the DNA is TGCAGTCCTCTTAAAGGGAACACTGAAGCTTTCTTT.